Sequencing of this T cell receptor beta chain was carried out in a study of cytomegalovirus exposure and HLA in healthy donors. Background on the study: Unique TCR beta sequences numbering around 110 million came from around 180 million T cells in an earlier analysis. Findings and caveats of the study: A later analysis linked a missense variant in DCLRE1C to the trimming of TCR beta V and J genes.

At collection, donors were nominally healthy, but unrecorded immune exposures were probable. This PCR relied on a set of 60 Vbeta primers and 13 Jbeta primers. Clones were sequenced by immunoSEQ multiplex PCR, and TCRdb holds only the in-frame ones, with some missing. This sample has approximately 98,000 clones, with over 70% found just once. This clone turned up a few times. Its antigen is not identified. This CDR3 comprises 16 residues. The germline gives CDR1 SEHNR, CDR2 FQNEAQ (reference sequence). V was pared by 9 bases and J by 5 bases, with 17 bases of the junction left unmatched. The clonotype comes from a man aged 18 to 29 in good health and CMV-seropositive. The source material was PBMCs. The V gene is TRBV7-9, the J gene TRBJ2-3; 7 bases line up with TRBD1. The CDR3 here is CASKGNRGWMEDTQYF. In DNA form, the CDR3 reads TGTGCCAGTAAAGGGAACAGGGGATGGATGGAAGATACGCAGTATTTT.